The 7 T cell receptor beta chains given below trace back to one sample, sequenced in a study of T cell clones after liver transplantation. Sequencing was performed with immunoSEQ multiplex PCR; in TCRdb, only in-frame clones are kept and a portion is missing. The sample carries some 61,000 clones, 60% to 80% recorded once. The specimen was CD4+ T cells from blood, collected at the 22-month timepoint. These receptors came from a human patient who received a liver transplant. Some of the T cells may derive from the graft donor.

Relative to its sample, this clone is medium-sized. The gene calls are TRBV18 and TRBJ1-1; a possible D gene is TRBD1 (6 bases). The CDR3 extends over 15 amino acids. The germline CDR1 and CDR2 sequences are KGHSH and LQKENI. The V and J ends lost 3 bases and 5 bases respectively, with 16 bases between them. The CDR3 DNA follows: TGTGCCAGCTCACCCGAGGGGGAGGGAGGGACTGAAGCTTTCTTT. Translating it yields CASSPEGEGGTEAFF.

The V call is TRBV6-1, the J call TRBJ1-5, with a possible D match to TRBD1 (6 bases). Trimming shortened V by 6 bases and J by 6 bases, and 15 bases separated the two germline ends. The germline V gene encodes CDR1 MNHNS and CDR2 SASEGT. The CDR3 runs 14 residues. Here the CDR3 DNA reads TGTGCCAGCAGGGTGAGGGGGGAGGGTCAGCCCCAGCATTTT. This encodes CASRVRGEGQPQHF.

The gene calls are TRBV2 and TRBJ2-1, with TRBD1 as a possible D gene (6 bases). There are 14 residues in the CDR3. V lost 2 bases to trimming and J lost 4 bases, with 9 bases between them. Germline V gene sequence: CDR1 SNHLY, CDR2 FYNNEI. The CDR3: CASSERTDYNEQFF. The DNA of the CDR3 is TGTGCCAGCAGTGAACGGACAGATTACAATGAGCAGTTCTTC. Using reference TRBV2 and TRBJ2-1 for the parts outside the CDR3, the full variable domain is EPEVTQTPSHQVTQMGQEVILRCVPISNHLYFYWYRQILGQKVEFLVSFYNNEISEKSEIFDDQFSVERPDGSNFTLKIRSTKLEDSAMYFCASSERTDYNEQFFGPGTRLTVL.

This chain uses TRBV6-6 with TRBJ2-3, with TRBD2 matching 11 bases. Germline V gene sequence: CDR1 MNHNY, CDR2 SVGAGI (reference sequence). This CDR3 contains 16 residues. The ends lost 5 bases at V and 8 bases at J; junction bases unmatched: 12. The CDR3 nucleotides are TGTGCCAGCAGTACCAATAGCGGGGGGGCTTCTGGTACGCAGTATTTT. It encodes CASSTNSGGASGTQYF.

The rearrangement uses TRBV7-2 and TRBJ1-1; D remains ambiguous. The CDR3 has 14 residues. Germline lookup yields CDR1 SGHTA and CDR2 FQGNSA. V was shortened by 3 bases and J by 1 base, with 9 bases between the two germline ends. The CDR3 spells CASSFVRGNTEAFF. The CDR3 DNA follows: TGTGCCAGCAGCTTCGTGCGGGGGAACACTGAAGCTTTCTTT.

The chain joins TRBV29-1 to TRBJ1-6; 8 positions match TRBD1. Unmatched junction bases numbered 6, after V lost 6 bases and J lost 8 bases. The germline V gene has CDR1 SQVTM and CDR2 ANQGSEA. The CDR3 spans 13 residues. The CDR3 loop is CSVGTGGDSPLHF. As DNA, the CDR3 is TGCAGCGTCGGGACAGGTGGGGATTCACCCCTCCACTTT.

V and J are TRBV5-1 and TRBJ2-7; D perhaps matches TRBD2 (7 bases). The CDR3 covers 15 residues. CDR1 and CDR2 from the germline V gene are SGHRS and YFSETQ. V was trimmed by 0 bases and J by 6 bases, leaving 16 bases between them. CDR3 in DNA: TGCGCCAGCAGCTTGGACTACGGGCGGGGGCGCGAGCAGTACTTC. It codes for CASSLDYGRGREQYF.